There are a few counts of the clone carrying this TCR beta chain. Its antigen is still unknown. In germline, CDR1 is MNHEY, CDR2 SMNVEV (reference sequence). The CDR3 consists of 15 residues. Trimming shortened V by 2 bases and J by 6 bases, and 17 bases separated the two germline ends. The record originates from a study of identical twins. Study-wide results and limits: Twins' surplus sharing was weaker for beta out-of-frame sequences.

Via MiXCR, TCRdb re-called the 5' RACE reads, giving one row per CDR3 protein. The sample contains 600,000 to 800,000 distinct CDR3 sequences, about 20% of which appear only once. These records were also assigned to another study, of T cells expressing NK-cell markers.

The sequence was obtained from a woman under 30 in good health. The chain joins TRBV27 to TRBJ2-7; D unclear. The specimen sequenced was PBMCs. The CDR3: CASSLTLGRMVEQYF. DNA for the CDR3: TGTGCCAGCAGTTTAACACTGGGTCGGATGGTCGAGCAGTACTTC.